These 22 T cell receptor beta chains came from one sample sequenced in a study of blood T cells in healthy people across ages. Together with a sample-barcoded 5' primer, a J-beta primer mix was included in a second PCR lasting about 6 to 12 cycles. TCRdb re-derived calls from the 5' RACE reads in MiXCR, one entry per CDR3 protein. The data show about 1,500,000 distinct CDR3 sequences, 25% to 30% seen once. The sample was blood. Receptors were obtained from a woman aged 25 to 45 in good health.

The genes are TRBV5-7 and TRBJ2-1; 8 nucleotides line up with TRBD2. TRBV5-7 is sorted into the ORF group, with uncertain function. The CDR3 is 18 amino acids. J gave up 3 bases and V 4 bases, and 15 bases lay outside the gene matches. The CDR3 bases are TGTGCCAGCAGCCATGGGAGCGGGGGCGATATCAACTACAATGAGCAGTTCTTC. This translates into CASSHGSGGDINYNEQFF.

The chain joins TRBV10-3 to TRBJ2-1; D is perhaps TRBD1 (8 bases). Germline CDR1 reads ENHRY; CDR2 reads SYGVKD. Trimming shortened V by 10 bases and J by 7 bases, and 20 bases separated the two germline ends. The length of the CDR3 is 14 residues. This chain's CDR3 is CATDRGQGGNEQFF. In nucleotides, the CDR3 is TGTGCCACGGACCGTGGACAGGGAGGGAATGAGCAGTTCTTC.

This clonotype has a handful of counts. This chain connects TRBV20-1 to TRBJ1-1, with D uncertain. Trimming took 6 bases from V and 13 from J, leaving 18 bases between them. Germline V gene data show CDR1 as DFQATT and CDR2 as SNEGSKA (reference sequence). This CDR3 is 11 amino acids long. The CDR3, as DNA: TGCAGTGCCCCGGATAACAATGAGCATTTCTTT. Its translation is CSAPDNNEHFF.

This clonotype was counted a single time. V gene TRBV7-4 combines with J gene TRBJ2-3, with D tentatively TRBD2 (6 bases). CDR1 is SGHVT, CDR2 SQSDAQ, per germline. The CDR3 loop spans 16 amino acids. Trimming pared 2 bases from V and 4 bases from J, leaving 16 bases between. Here the CDR3 DNA reads TGTGCCAGCAGCTTACTTCGGGAGATTGAAGCAGATACGCAGTATTTT. Translating it yields CASSLLREIEADTQYF.

The chain couples TRBV7-2 to TRBJ2-5; 12 bases align to TRBD2. The CDR3 has 19 residues. Looked up from germline, CDR1 is SGHTA and CDR2 is FQGNSA. Trimming at V came to 1 base and at J to 1 base, leaving 10 bases not matched to a gene. CDR3 sequence reads: CASSLVLAGGLRFQETQYF. DNA for the CDR3: TGTGCCAGCAGCTTAGTCCTAGCGGGAGGGCTCCGCTTCCAAGAGACCCAGTACTTC.

A remark on this clonotype: A read error is possible here, since a much larger clone lies one base away. This chain connects TRBV5-1 to TRBJ2-7, with TRBD2 as a possible D gene (5 bases). CDR1 is SGHRS and CDR2 is YFSETQ in the germline V gene. This CDR3 comprises 14 residues. Between the trimmed V and J ends, which lost 0 bases and 7 bases, there was a span of 14 bases. The CDR3 reads CASSLGYAGKEQYF. The DNA of the CDR3 is TGCGCCAGCAGCTTGGGCTACGCGGGCAAGGAGCAGTACTTC.

This clonotype was counted a few times. The chain uses TRBV7-9 and TRBJ2-7; 14 bases fit TRBD2. The CDR3 extends over 16 amino acids. Germline-derived CDR1 and CDR2 are SEHNR and FQNEAQ (reference sequence). The V and J ends lost 5 bases and 7 bases, in that order; junction bases with no gene match: 10. CDR3 nucleotide sequence: TGTGCCAGCAGCCCAGCGGGGACTAGCGGGAGAGAAGAGCAGTACTTC. Its translation is CASSPAGTSGREEQYF.

This chain uses TRBV3-1 with TRBJ2-7; 8 positions match TRBD2. Germline trimming cut 1 base from V and 7 bases from J; bases unmatched to any gene: 15. Germline V CDR1 and CDR2: LGHDT, YNNKEL (reference sequence). The CDR3 is 17 amino acids. CDR3 protein: CASSQGLWATGGNEQYF. The DNA of the CDR3 is TGTGCCAGCAGCCAAGGCCTCTGGGCGACGGGGGGGAATGAGCAGTACTTC.

Worth noting for this clonotype: A much bigger clone sits one base away, suggesting this may be a read error. The V call is TRBV5-1, the J call TRBJ2-7; no reliable D call. Germline V lookup: CDR1 SGHRS, CDR2 YFSETQ. The CDR3 has 15 amino acids. V dropped 0 bases and J dropped 2 bases, with 12 bases sitting between them. The CDR3 region has the DNA TGCGCCAGCAGCTTGGGAGTGGGCGATGCCTACGAGCAGTACTTC. Translating gives CASSLGVGDAYEQYF. The full variable domain, its missing parts supplied by reference TRBV5-1 and TRBJ2-7, is KAGVTQTPRYLIKTRGQQVTLSCSPISGHRSVSWYQQTPGQGLQFLFEYFSETQRNKGNFPGRFSGRQFSNSRSEMNVSTLELGDSALYLCASSLGVGDAYEQYFGPGTRLTVT.

This clonotype was counted between two and nine times. The chain combines TRBV9 with TRBJ1-1; the D is unclear. The CDR3 has 14 amino acids. Trimming cost V 0 bases and J 5 bases, with 11 bases left between them. CDR1 and CDR2 (germline): SGDLS, YYNGEE. The CDR3 reads CASSVESGMTEAFF. CDR3 nucleotides: TGTGCCAGCAGCGTAGAGTCCGGGATGACTGAAGCTTTCTTT.

The chain uses TRBV3-1 and TRBJ1-2; tentatively, D is TRBD1 (5 bases). The germline V gene encodes CDR1 LGHDT and CDR2 YNNKEL (reference sequence). V was pared by 5 bases and J by 0 bases, with 16 bases between. This CDR3 comprises 16 residues. CDR3 amino acids: CASSYGGGSANYGYTF. The CDR3 DNA sequence: TGTGCCAGCAGCTACGGGGGAGGGAGTGCTAACTATGGCTACACCTTC.

The table lists this clonotype with a few counts. This chain links TRBV11-2 with TRBJ2-6; TRBD1 might be the D (5 bases). V shed 5 bases and J shed 1 base, with 18 bases lying between them. Per germline, CDR1 SGHAT and CDR2 FQNNGV. The CDR3 consists of 18 residues. CDR3 bases: TGTGCCAGCAGCGCCTTCCAGGGCTTATATTCTGGGGCCAACGTCCTGACTTTC. It yields the protein CASSAFQGLYSGANVLTF.

This clonotype was observed a few times. V is TRBV29-1 and J is TRBJ2-7; D possibly uses TRBD1 or TRBD2 (5 bases each). The germline V gene has CDR1 SQVTM and CDR2 ANQGSEA. The CDR3 contains 12 residues. V dropped 7 bases and J dropped 3 bases, with 13 bases sitting between them. CDR3 nucleotides: TGCAGCGGCTCAGACAGCGGCTACGAGCAGTACTTC. This gives the protein CSGSDSGYEQYF.

V is TRBV7-2 and J is TRBJ2-7, with D perhaps TRBD2 (6 bases). From germline, CDR1 is SGHTA and CDR2 FQGNSA. The ends were cut back, 1 base at V and 3 bases at J, with 13 bases in the middle. CDR3 length: 15 amino acids. In DNA form, the CDR3 reads TGTGCCAGCAGCTTAGAGGCTCTGCGGGACTACGAGCAGTACTTC. This sequence encodes CASSLEALRDYEQYF.

This clonotype was observed a handful of times. The chain joins TRBV29-1 to TRBJ2-5; TRBD2 aligns across 8 bases. The CDR3 is made up of 14 amino acids. Germline CDR1 reads SQVTM; CDR2 reads ANQGSEA. V lost 7 bases to trimming and J lost 1 base; unmatched junction nucleotides: 8. As DNA, the CDR3 is TGCAGCGCCCAAGCGGGGGTAATCCAAGAGACCCAGTACTTC. Residues: CSAQAGVIQETQYF. Full variable domain (remainder filled in from reference TRBV29-1 and TRBJ2-5): SAVISQKPSRDICQRGTSLTIQCQVDSQVTMMFWYRQQPGQSLTLIATANQGSEATYESGFVIDKFPISRPNLTFSTLTVSNMSPEDSSIYLCSAQAGVIQETQYFGPGTRLLVL.

The J gene is TRBJ2-7, the V gene TRBV9, with 9 positions matching TRBD1. The J segment lost 6 bases and the V segment lost 3 bases, leaving 4 bases of the junction unmatched. Germline loops: CDR1 SGDLS, CDR2 YYNGEE. This CDR3 region has 13 residues. The CDR3: CASSEQGAGEQYF. DNA for the CDR3: TGTGCCAGCAGCGAACAGGGGGCTGGCGAGCAGTACTTC.

Details on this clonotype: No conserved phenylalanine or tryptophan is present at the end of the CDR3, so a read error is the likely explanation. The chain has TRBV20-1 and TRBJ2-3; TRBD1 or TRBD2 may be the D gene (5 bases each). Germline-derived CDR1 and CDR2 are DFQATT and SNEGSKA (reference sequence). The CDR3 has 14 amino acids. The V end lost 6 bases, the J end lost 1 base, and 14 bases lay between the germline ends. CDR3 in amino acids: CSAPGPSGTDTQYL. The CDR3 region has the DNA TGCAGTGCCCCGGGACCCTCCGGCACAGATACGCAGTATTTG.

This clonotype was detected a few times. The V and J genes are TRBV10-3 and TRBJ2-1; no clear D gene. Trimming removed 5 bases at V and 4 bases at J, with 9 bases between. The CDR3 has 13 amino acids. Germline CDR1 and CDR2: ENHRY and SYGVKD. The CDR3 nucleotides read TGTGCCATCAGTCCTTTGGGTTACAATGAGCAGTTCTTC. This encodes CAISPLGYNEQFF.

This clonotype was recorded a few times. The chain carries TRBV5-1 and TRBJ2-3, with 11 positions matching TRBD2. Germline assignment: CDR1 SGHRS and CDR2 YFSETQ. The CDR3 runs to 18 residues. J lost 0 bases, V lost 4 bases, and 10 bases had no gene match. In DNA, the CDR3 is TGCGCCAGCAGCCCTCCGGGGACTAGCGGTGGTAGCACAGATACGCAGTATTTT. Protein product: CASSPPGTSGGSTDTQYF.

There are a few counts of this clonotype. V gene TRBV5-1 combines with J gene TRBJ2-1, with a weak D call TRBD1 (6 bases). Trimming shortened V by 7 bases and J by 8 bases, and 22 bases separated the two germline ends. This CDR3 has 15 residues. The germline V gene has CDR1 SGHRS and CDR2 YFSETQ. The CDR3 DNA sequence: TGCGCCAGCGGGAAAGGACAGCCCTTGGGGGATGAGCAGTTCTTC. It translates to CASGKGQPLGDEQFF. The full variable domain, completed using reference TRBV5-1 and TRBJ2-1, is KAGVTQTPRYLIKTRGQQVTLSCSPISGHRSVSWYQQTPGQGLQFLFEYFSETQRNKGNFPGRFSGRQFSNSRSEMNVSTLELGDSALYLCASGKGQPLGDEQFFGPGTRLTVL.

This clonotype was seen more than once but under ten times. The rearrangement joins TRBV18 to TRBJ2-7; D call uncertain. This CDR3 is built from 14 residues. Germline V gene data show CDR1 as KGHSH and CDR2 as LQKENI. V lost 3 bases and J 2 bases, leaving 11 bases between the germline ends. The CDR3 coding sequence is TGTGCCAGCTCACCCAGCCAGGAGACCTACGAGCAGTACTTC. The encoded protein is CASSPSQETYEQYF.

The V gene is TRBV10-3, the J gene TRBJ2-7; 10 bases are shared with TRBD1. CDR3 size: 13 residues. Germline CDR1 ENHRY, CDR2 SYGVKD. The V gene end was trimmed by 8 bases and the J gene end by 5 bases; junction bases not matched to a gene: 6. CDR3 amino acids: CAIGGQGNDEQYF. The CDR3 nucleotides read TGTGCCATCGGGGGACAGGGGAACGACGAGCAGTACTTC.